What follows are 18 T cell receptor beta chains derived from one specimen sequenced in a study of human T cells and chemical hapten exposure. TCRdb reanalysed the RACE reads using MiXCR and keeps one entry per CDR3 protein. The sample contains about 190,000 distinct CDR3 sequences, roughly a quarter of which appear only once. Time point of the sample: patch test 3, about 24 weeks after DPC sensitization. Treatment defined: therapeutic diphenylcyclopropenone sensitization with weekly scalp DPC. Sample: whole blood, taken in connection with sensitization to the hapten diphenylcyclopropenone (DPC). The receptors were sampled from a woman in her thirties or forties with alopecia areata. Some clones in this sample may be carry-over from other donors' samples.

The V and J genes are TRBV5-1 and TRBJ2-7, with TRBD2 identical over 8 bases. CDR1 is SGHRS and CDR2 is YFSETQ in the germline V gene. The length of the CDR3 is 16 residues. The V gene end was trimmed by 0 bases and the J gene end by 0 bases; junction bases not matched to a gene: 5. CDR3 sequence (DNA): TGCGCCAGCAGCTTGGTTGCTAGCGGGCCCTCCTACGAGCAGTACTTC. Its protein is CASSLVASGPSYEQYF.

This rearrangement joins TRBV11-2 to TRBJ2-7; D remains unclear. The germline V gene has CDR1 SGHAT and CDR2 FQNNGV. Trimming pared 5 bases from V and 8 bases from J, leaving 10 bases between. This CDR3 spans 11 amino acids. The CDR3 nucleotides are TGTGCCAGCAGCCCCGTTTCGCAGCAGTACTTC. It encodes CASSPVSQQYF.

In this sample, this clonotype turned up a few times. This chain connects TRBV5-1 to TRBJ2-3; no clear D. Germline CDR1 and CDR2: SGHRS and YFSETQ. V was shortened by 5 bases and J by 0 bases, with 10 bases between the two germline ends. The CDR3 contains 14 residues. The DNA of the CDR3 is TGCGCCAGCAGTGGTGGACCTAGCACAGATACGCAGTATTTT. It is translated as CASSGGPSTDTQYF.

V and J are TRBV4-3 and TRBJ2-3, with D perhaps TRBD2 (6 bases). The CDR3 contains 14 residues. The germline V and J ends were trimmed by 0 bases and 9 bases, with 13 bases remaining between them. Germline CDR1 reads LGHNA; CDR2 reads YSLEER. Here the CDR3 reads CASSQENPTRTQYF. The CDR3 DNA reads TGCGCCAGCAGCCAAGAAAACCCGACTAGAACGCAGTATTTT.

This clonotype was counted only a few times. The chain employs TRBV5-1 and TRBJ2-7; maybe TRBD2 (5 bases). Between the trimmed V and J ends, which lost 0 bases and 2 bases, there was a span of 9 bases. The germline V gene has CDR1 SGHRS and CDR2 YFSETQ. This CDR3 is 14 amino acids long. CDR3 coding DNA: TGCGCCAGCAGCTTGGACCAGCGGCCCTACGAGCAGTACTTC. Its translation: CASSLDQRPYEQYF.

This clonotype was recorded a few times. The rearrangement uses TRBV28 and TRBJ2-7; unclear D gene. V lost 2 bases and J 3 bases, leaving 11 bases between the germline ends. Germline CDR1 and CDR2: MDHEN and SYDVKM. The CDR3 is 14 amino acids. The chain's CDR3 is CASSLGLGGYEQYF. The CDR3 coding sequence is TGTGCCAGCAGTTTAGGATTGGGTGGCTACGAGCAGTACTTC. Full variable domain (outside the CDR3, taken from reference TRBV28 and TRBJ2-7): DVKVTQSSRYLVKRTGEKVFLECVQDMDHENMFWYRQDPGLGLRLIYFSYDVKMKEKGDIPEGYSVSREKKERFSLILESASTNQTSMYLCASSLGLGGYEQYFGPGTRLTVT.

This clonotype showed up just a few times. The CDR3 DNA sequence: TGTGCCAGCAGTTTCAAGGGGGCGGATACGCAGTATTTT. This encodes CASSFKGADTQYF. The V call is TRBV6-5, the J call TRBJ2-3; 7 bases are shared with TRBD1. CDR1 is MNHEY, CDR2 SVGAGI, per germline. There are 13 residues in the CDR3. V shed 4 bases and J 6 bases; nucleotides not matched to a gene: 4.

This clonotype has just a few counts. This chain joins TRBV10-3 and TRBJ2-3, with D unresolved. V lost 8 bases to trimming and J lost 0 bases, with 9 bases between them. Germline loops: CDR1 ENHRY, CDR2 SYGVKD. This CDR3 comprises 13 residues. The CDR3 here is CAIGPVSTDTQYF. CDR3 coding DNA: TGTGCCATCGGGCCGGTGAGCACAGATACGCAGTATTTT.

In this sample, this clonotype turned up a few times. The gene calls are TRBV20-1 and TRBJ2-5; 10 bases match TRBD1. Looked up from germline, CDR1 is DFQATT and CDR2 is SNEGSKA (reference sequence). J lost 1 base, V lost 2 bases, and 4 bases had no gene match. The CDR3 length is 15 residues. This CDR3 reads CSARSGTGAQETQYF. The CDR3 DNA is TGCAGTGCTAGATCCGGGACAGGGGCCCAAGAGACCCAGTACTTC.

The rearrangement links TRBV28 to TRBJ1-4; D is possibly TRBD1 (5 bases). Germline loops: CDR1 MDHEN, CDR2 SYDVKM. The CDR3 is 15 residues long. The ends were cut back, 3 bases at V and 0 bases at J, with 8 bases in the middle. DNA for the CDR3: TGTGCCAGCAGTTTCCAGGGAGCAACTAATGAAAAACTGTTTTTT. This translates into CASSFQGATNEKLFF.

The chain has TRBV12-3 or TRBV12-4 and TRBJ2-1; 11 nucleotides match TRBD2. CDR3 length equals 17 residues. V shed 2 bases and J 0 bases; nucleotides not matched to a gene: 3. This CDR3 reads CASSLPGLAGSYNEQFF. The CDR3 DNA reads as TGTGCCAGCAGTTTACCCGGACTAGCGGGCTCCTACAATGAGCAGTTCTTC.

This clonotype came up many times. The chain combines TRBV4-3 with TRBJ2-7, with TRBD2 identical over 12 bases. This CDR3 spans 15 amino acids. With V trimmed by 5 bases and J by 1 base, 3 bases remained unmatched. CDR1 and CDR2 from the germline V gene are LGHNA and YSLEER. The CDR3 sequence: CASSFGLAGSYEQYF. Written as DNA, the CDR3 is TGCGCCAGCAGCTTTGGACTAGCGGGGTCCTACGAGCAGTACTTC.

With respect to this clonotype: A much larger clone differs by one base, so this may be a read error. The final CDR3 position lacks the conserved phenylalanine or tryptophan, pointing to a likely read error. The CDR3 region has the DNA TGCAGCGTTGTTACGGTGGCGTGGGGAGAGGCCTACGAGCAGTACTCC. This gives the protein CSVVTVAWGEAYEQYS. The chain combines TRBV29-1 with TRBJ2-7, with a tentative D call TRBD2 (5 bases). Per the germline V gene, CDR1 is SQVTM and CDR2 is ANQGSEA. This CDR3 spans 16 amino acids. V was clipped by 4 bases and J by 2 bases, with 21 bases between them.

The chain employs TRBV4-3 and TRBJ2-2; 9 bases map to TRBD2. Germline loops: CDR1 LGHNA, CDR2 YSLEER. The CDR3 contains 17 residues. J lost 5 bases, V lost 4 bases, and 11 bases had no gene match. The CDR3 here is CASSPSLREGRTGELFF. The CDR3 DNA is TGCGCCAGCAGCCCATCTTTGCGGGAGGGCCGAACCGGGGAGCTGTTTTTT.

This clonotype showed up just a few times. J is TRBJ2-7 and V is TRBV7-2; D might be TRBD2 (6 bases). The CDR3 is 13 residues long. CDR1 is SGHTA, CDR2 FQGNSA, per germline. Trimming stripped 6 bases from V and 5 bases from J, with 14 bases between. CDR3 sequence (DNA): TGTGCCAGCAGATTCGCGGGAAGCCACGAGCAGTACTTC. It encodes CASRFAGSHEQYF.

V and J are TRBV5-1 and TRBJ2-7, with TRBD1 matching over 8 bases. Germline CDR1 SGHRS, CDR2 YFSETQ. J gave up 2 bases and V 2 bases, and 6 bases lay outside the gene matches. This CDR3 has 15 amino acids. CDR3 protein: CASSFGDRPTYEQYF. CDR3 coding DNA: TGCGCCAGCAGCTTCGGGGACAGGCCTACCTACGAGCAGTACTTC.

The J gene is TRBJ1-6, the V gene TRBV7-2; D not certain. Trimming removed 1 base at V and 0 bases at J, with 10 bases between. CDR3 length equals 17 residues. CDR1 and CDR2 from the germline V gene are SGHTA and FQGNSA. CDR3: CASSLGSRSSYNSPLHF. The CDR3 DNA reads TGTGCCAGCAGCTTAGGCAGCAGGAGCTCCTATAATTCACCCCTCCACTTT.

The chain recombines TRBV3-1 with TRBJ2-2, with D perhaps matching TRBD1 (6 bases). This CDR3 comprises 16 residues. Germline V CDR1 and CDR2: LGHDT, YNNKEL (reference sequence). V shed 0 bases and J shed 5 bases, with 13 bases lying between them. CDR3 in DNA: TGTGCCAGCAGCCAAGATGGAGGACAGCTTACCGGGGAGCTGTTTTTT. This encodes CASSQDGGQLTGELFF.